The 28 T cell receptor beta chains in this list originate from one sample, sequenced in a study of T cells in Graves' hyperthyroidism and ophthalmopathy. Amplification targeted TCR beta CDR3 regions from RNA transcripts. First-round RT-PCR targeting the TCR CDR3 was performed with the HTBI primer set. TCRdb itself ran the multiplex PCR reads through MiXCR, one entry per CDR3 protein. The sample has about 500,000 distinct CDR3 sequences, roughly 17% seen once. What was sequenced was blood. The receptors originated from a woman younger than 35 with Graves' ophthalmopathy.

This chain links TRBV6-2 or TRBV6-3 with TRBJ1-2, with TRBD1 identical over 8 bases. With 4 bases clipped from V and 11 bases from J, the junction kept 12 bases outside the gene matches. Germline V gives CDR1 MNHEY, CDR2 SVGEGT. The CDR3 spans 14 residues. The CDR3 nucleotides are TGTGCCAGCAGTTGGACAGGGTACGGGTATCTTTACACCTTC. It is translated as CASSWTGYGYLYTF.

In this sample, this clonotype turned up many times. The chain couples TRBV27 to TRBJ2-7, with 12 bases identical to TRBD2. CDR3 length equals 16 residues. Losses at the gene ends were 4 bases for V and 2 bases for J; bases not matched to a gene: 6. Germline V gives CDR1 MNHEY, CDR2 SMNVEV (reference sequence). CDR3: CASSSTTSGGAYEQYF. The DNA for the CDR3 is TGTGCCAGCAGTTCAACGACTAGCGGGGGAGCCTACGAGCAGTACTTC.

This clonotype was seen ten or more times. The V call is TRBV6-1, the J call TRBJ1-1; D remains ambiguous. The V gene's germline CDR1 is MNHNS and CDR2 SASEGT. V was cut by 8 bases and J by 5 bases, with 18 bases left in between. The CDR3 runs to 14 residues. The CDR3 DNA reads as TGTGCCAGCGGGTCCACGGGGTCGTCAACTGAAGCTTTCTTT. Protein: CASGSTGSSTEAFF.

In the case of this clonotype: This may be a read error: a much more frequent sequence differs by one nucleotide. This chain connects TRBV7-2 to TRBJ2-5; no definite D call. The CDR3 contains 14 residues. CDR1 and CDR2 (germline): SGHTA, FQGNSA. The germline V and J ends were trimmed by 4 bases and 6 bases, with 15 bases remaining between them. The CDR3 here is CASSSPPLQKTQYF. The CDR3 nucleotides read TGTGCCAGCAGCTCCCCACCCCTACAAAAGACCCAGTACTTC.

This clonotype was recorded many times. This chain joins TRBV30 and TRBJ2-3; a weak D match, TRBD1 (5 bases). CDR1 and CDR2 (germline): GTSNPN, SVGIG (reference sequence). Trimming removed 0 bases from V and 0 bases from J, with 10 bases in between. The CDR3 contains 15 residues. DNA for the CDR3: TGTGCCTGGAGTGTAGGGGCCCTCAGCACAGATACGCAGTATTTT. This encodes CAWSVGALSTDTQYF.

In its sample, this clonotype was seen many times. The rearrangement joins TRBV30 to TRBJ2-7; the match to TRBD2 covers 14 bases. CDR3 size: 16 residues. Trimming cost V 2 bases and J 2 bases; bases outside gene matches: 5. Germline V gene data show CDR1 as GTSNPN and CDR2 as SVGIG (reference sequence). CDR3 nucleotide sequence: TGTGCCTGGAGTCCGTCGGGACTAGCGGGAGCCTACGAGCAGTACTTC. This encodes CAWSPSGLAGAYEQYF. The variable domain in full, completed from reference TRBV30 and TRBJ2-7, reads SQTIHQWPATLVQPVGSPLSLECTVEGTSNPNLYWYRQAAGRGLQLLFYSVGIGQISSEVPQNLSASRPQDRQFILSSKKLLLSDSGFYLCAWSPSGLAGAYEQYFGPGTRLTVT.

This clonotype showed up many times. DNA for the CDR3: TGTGCCAGCAGTTTAGAACAGGGCGGCACAGATACGCAGTATTTT. Translating gives CASSLEQGGTDTQYF. V is TRBV12-3 or TRBV12-4 and J is TRBJ2-3; perhaps TRBD1 as D (6 bases). Deletions cut 1 base from V and 1 base from J, with 9 bases between. This CDR3 is 15 amino acids long.

This clonotype appeared a few times. CDR3: CASSYSRWDSPLHF. The CDR3 nucleotides are TGTGCCAGCAGTTACAGCAGGTGGGATTCACCCCTCCACTTT. V usage is TRBV6-6 and J usage is TRBJ1-6; D unclear. Germline V gene sequence: CDR1 MNHNY, CDR2 SVGAGI (reference sequence). V was shortened by 2 bases and J by 8 bases, with 10 bases between the two germline ends. The CDR3 is 14 amino acids.

The chain is built from TRBV30 and TRBJ1-5; no firm D call. The germline V and J ends were trimmed by 3 bases and 7 bases, with 10 bases remaining between them. This CDR3 contains 12 residues. Germline V gene data show CDR1 as GTSNPN and CDR2 as SVGIG (reference sequence). For the CDR3, the DNA is TGTGCCTGGAGGGGATCATACCAGCCCCAGCATTTT. It specifies CAWRGSYQPQHF. Complete variable domain (other parts from reference TRBV30 and TRBJ1-5): SQTIHQWPATLVQPVGSPLSLECTVEGTSNPNLYWYRQAAGRGLQLLFYSVGIGQISSEVPQNLSASRPQDRQFILSSKKLLLSDSGFYLCAWRGSYQPQHFGDGTRLSIL.

The V call is TRBV6-5, the J call TRBJ1-2; D unresolved. The CDR3 consists of 13 residues. The V gene lost 2 bases and the J gene lost 12 bases, with 16 bases spanning the gap. Germline V gene sequence: CDR1 MNHEY, CDR2 SVGAGI. CDR3 in amino acids: CASSYGGQDLNTF. The DNA of the CDR3 is TGTGCCAGCAGTTACGGAGGTCAGGACCTTAACACCTTC.

This clonotype showed up many times. The J gene is TRBJ2-1, the V gene TRBV5-1; 7 positions agree with TRBD2. Germline CDR1 reads SGHRS; CDR2 reads YFSETQ. The CDR3 consists of 13 residues. The DNA for the CDR3 is TGCGCGACAGCACTGCTGCGGGAGAATGAGCAGTTCTTC. Encoded protein: CATALLRENEQFF.

This clonotype has ten or more counts. The chain combines TRBV19 with TRBJ2-5; TRBD2 aligns across 9 bases. The length of the CDR3 is 15 residues. Per the germline V gene, CDR1 is LNHDA and CDR2 is SQIVND (reference sequence). V dropped 6 bases and J dropped 2; count of bases not matched to a gene: 7. The CDR3 loop is CASRLSGSPQETQYF. The CDR3 DNA follows: TGTGCCAGTAGACTTAGCGGGAGTCCACAAGAGACCCAGTACTTC.

This clonotype occurred many times. The V and J genes are TRBV28 and TRBJ2-2; D uncertain. Germline V lookup: CDR1 MDHEN, CDR2 SYDVKM. V gave up 8 bases and J gave up 0 bases, with 10 bases separating them. The CDR3 has 14 residues. CDR3 DNA sequence: TGTGCCAGCGCCCAAGCTCCGAACACCGGGGAGCTGTTTTTT. Its protein is CASAQAPNTGELFF.

V is TRBV20-1 and J is TRBJ2-1, with TRBD2 identical over 9 bases. Per germline, CDR1 DFQATT and CDR2 SNEGSKA (reference sequence). The V gene end was trimmed by 1 base and the J gene end by 9 bases; junction bases not matched to a gene: 10. The CDR3 loop spans 15 amino acids. The CDR3 nucleotides are TGCAGTGCTAGAGGTCGTGAGCTAGCGGGGTTTGAGCAGTTCTTC. It is translated as CSARGRELAGFEQFF.

This clonotype was detected ten times or more. J is TRBJ2-7 and V is TRBV2; 7 bases map to TRBD2. Germline-derived CDR1 and CDR2 are SNHLY and FYNNEI. With V trimmed by 6 bases and J by 4 bases, 0 bases remained unmatched. CDR3 length equals 11 residues. CDR3 coding DNA: TGTGCCAGCAGGGGAGGGTACGAGCAGTACTTC. Amino acid sequence: CASRGGYEQYF.

The rearrangement uses TRBV27 and TRBJ2-3; D gene uncertain. The germline gives CDR1 MNHEY, CDR2 SMNVEV (reference sequence). The CDR3 consists of 12 residues. V lost 4 bases and J lost 6, with 8 bases in between. CDR3 amino acids: CASSSLADTQYF. In DNA, the CDR3 is TGTGCCAGCAGTTCTTTAGCCGATACGCAGTATTTT.

This clonotype was seen ten or more times. This sequence joins TRBV30 and TRBJ2-7, with a tentative D call TRBD1 (5 bases). The germline gives CDR1 GTSNPN, CDR2 SVGIG (reference sequence). This CDR3 contains 13 residues. V was pared by 0 bases and J by 3 bases, with 9 bases between. CDR3 in DNA: TGTGCCTGGAGTGTAAGCCAGGGCTACGAGCAGTACTTC. It encodes CAWSVSQGYEQYF.

This clonotype was observed many times. This chain links TRBV28 with TRBJ2-7, with 11 positions matching TRBD2. The CDR3 extends over 14 amino acids. V lost 6 bases, J lost 3 bases, and 4 bases stayed unmatched. Germline CDR1 is MDHEN and CDR2 is SYDVKM. This CDR3 is CASRTGTSGYEQYF. The CDR3 nucleotides read TGTGCCAGCAGAACCGGGACTAGCGGCTACGAGCAGTACTTC. The full variable domain, rest sourced from reference TRBV28 and TRBJ2-7, is DVKVTQSSRYLVKRTGEKVFLECVQDMDHENMFWYRQDPGLGLRLIYFSYDVKMKEKGDIPEGYSVSREKKERFSLILESASTNQTSMYLCASRTGTSGYEQYFGPGTRLTVT.

This clonotype came up a few times. This rearrangement joins TRBV5-4 to TRBJ1-2; the D is unclear. The ends were cut back, 0 bases at V and 5 bases at J, with 17 bases in the middle. Per germline, CDR1 SGHNT and CDR2 YYREEE (reference sequence). There are 16 residues in the CDR3. The CDR3 loop reads CASSLENSLVGYGYTF. CDR3 in DNA: TGTGCCAGCAGCTTGGAGAACAGCCTAGTTGGGTATGGCTACACCTTC.

This chain joins TRBV7-9 and TRBJ1-1; D possibly corresponds to TRBD1 (5 bases). Germline loops: CDR1 SEHNR, CDR2 FQNEAQ (reference sequence). V was trimmed by 4 bases and J by 1 base, leaving 16 bases between them. This CDR3 has 16 amino acids. Here the CDR3 DNA reads TGTGCCAGCAGCTCCCAGGGTACTAGTCCGAACACTGAAGCTTTCTTT. This translates into CASSSQGTSPNTEAFF.

The chain links TRBV5-6 to TRBJ2-1, with 7 bases aligning to TRBD1. The germline CDR1 and CDR2 sequences are SGHDT and YYEEEE. Trimming at V came to 4 bases and at J to 0 bases, leaving 10 bases not matched to a gene. The CDR3 contains 17 residues. CDR3 residues: CASSLWTGAHSYNEQFF. The CDR3 nucleotides read TGTGCCAGCAGCCTATGGACAGGTGCCCACTCCTACAATGAGCAGTTCTTC.

There are many counts of this clonotype. The chain couples TRBV7-3 to TRBJ1-1; 10 bases are a match to TRBD1. Germline V gives CDR1 SGHTA, CDR2 FQGTGA. The CDR3 spans 16 residues. The V and J ends lost 4 bases and 8 bases, in that order; junction bases with no gene match: 13. The CDR3 DNA reads as TGTGCCAGCAGCTCCGAACCCGACAGGGGGCTAATGGAAGCTTTCTTT. The encoded protein is CASSSEPDRGLMEAFF.

The rearrangement joins TRBV7-8 to TRBJ1-5; 9 bases agree with TRBD1. CDR3 length equals 18 residues. Germline CDR1 is SGHVS and CDR2 is FQNEAQ. V lost 2 bases and J lost 2; bases outside the gene matches: 10. CDR3 in DNA: TGTGCCAGCAGCTTAAAGACAAGGGACAGGGCTGGCAATCAGCCCCAGCATTTT. Encoded protein: CASSLKTRDRAGNQPQHF. Full variable domain (outside the CDR3, taken from reference TRBV7-8 and TRBJ1-5): GAGVSQSPRYKVAKRGQDVALRCDPISGHVSLFWYQQALGQGPEFLTYFQNEAQLDKSGLPSDRFFAERPEGSVSTLKIQRTQQEDSAVYLCASSLKTRDRAGNQPQHFGDGTRLSIL.

V gene TRBV27 combines with J gene TRBJ1-6; 9 positions match TRBD1. V shed 6 bases, J shed 3 bases, and the junction held 9 bases outside the gene matches. Germline V CDR1 and CDR2: MNHEY, SMNVEV (reference sequence). The CDR3 loop spans 17 amino acids. The CDR3 is CASRPRDRVVYNSPLHF. CDR3 nucleotide sequence: TGTGCCAGCAGGCCCCGGGACAGGGTCGTCTATAATTCACCCCTCCACTTT.

Comment on this clonotype: With a much larger clone just one base away, this may be a read error. The V and J genes are TRBV25-1 and TRBJ1-2; D is possibly TRBD1 (6 bases). Germline V lookup: CDR1 MGHDK, CDR2 SYGVNS. The CDR3 totals 14 residues. The ends were cut back, 4 bases at V and 3 bases at J, with 12 bases in the middle. As DNA, the CDR3 is TGTGCCAGCAGTGCCACCAGGGGTTACTATGGCTACACCTTC. Translated, it gives CASSATRGYYGYTF.

This rearrangement joins TRBV10-3 to TRBJ2-1; 8 nucleotides align to TRBD2. V lost 0 bases, J lost 6 bases, and 4 bases stayed unmatched. Per the germline V gene, CDR1 is ENHRY and CDR2 is SYGVKD. CDR3 length equals 15 residues. CDR3 in amino acids: CAISESSGNSNEQFF. The DNA for the CDR3 is TGTGCCATCAGTGAGTCTAGCGGGAACTCCAATGAGCAGTTCTTC.

This clonotype was picked up many times. The chain has TRBV18 and TRBJ1-1; 7 bases fit TRBD1. The CDR3 loop spans 14 amino acids. Germline lookup yields CDR1 KGHSH and CDR2 LQKENI. Losses at the gene ends were 2 bases for V and 5 bases for J; bases not matched to a gene: 5. For the CDR3, the DNA is TGTGCCAGCTCACCAGGACAGGAATTAACTGAAGCTTTCTTT. It specifies CASSPGQELTEAFF.

This clonotype was counted between two and nine times. The chain is built from TRBV6-1 and TRBJ1-2, with a tentative D call TRBD1 (5 bases). In germline, CDR1 is MNHNS, CDR2 SASEGT. The CDR3 consists of 14 residues. V lost 7 bases and J 4 bases, leaving 16 bases between the germline ends. CDR3 coding DNA: TGTGCCAGCACCCCGGCCGGTCAGGGCTATGGCTACACCTTC. It specifies CASTPAGQGYGYTF.